This entry is about one T cell receptor (beta chain). This CDR3 region has 14 residues. Looked up from germline, CDR1 is MDHEN and CDR2 is SYDVKM. The germline V and J ends were trimmed by 6 bases and 0 bases, with 11 bases remaining between them. Libraries were prepared by immunoSEQ multiplex PCR; TCRdb keeps only in-frame clonotypes and omits some of them. Of roughly 150,000 clones listed, 76% were seen once; the top ten hold 3.7%. The data were taken from a study of blood T cell repertoires in COVID-19. The overall study: The United States, Italy and Spain supplied acute and convalescent COVID-19 samples. Nucleic acid was either cDNA or gDNA, and it came from T cells, B-cell-depleted T cells, or PBMCs.

Sequenced material: peripheral blood. The chain joins TRBV28 to TRBJ1-1; the D is unclear. The source of this sequence is a woman of 80 years or more with acute or convalescent COVID-19. CDR3 region: CASRQVPVNTEAFF. CDR3 sequence (DNA): TGTGCCAGCAGGCAAGTCCCAGTGAACACTGAAGCTTTCTTT.